A single sample is the source of the 8 T cell receptor beta chains below, sequenced in a study of T-cell reconstitution after alpha-beta-depleted transplantation in children. Preparation of the TCRbeta library used unique molecular identifiers. TCRdb re-derived calls from the PCR reads in MiXCR, one entry per CDR3 protein. The sample yields fewer than 700,000 distinct CDR3 sequences, 10% to 15% seen once. The sequences come from PBMCs, mostly from graft donor cells, collected 360 days after TCRalphabeta/CD19-depleted stem cell transplant. All receptors come from a male patient younger than 18 who had a stem cell transplant for acute myeloid leukemia, so the T cells may come from the graft donor.

This clonotype was found a few times. The J gene is TRBJ2-1, the V gene TRBV30; 7 nucleotides match TRBD1. V shed 2 bases and J 6 bases; nucleotides not matched to a gene: 7. The germline CDR1 and CDR2 sequences are GTSNPN and SVGIG (reference sequence). The CDR3 contains 14 residues. CDR3 sequence reads: CAWSIGRGSNEQFF. CDR3 nucleotides: TGTGCCTGGAGTATCGGCAGGGGGTCCAATGAGCAGTTCTTC.

V gene TRBV7-3 combines with J gene TRBJ2-5; D gene uncertain. Looked up from germline, CDR1 is SGHTA and CDR2 is FQGTGA. The CDR3 totals 15 residues. V lost 2 bases and J lost 0, with 10 bases in between. In DNA, the CDR3 is TGTGCCAGCAGCTTATCGGCTAACCACCAAGAGACCCAGTACTTC. Amino acid sequence: CASSLSANHQETQYF.

This clonotype has a handful of counts. The gene calls are TRBV7-2 and TRBJ2-1; maybe TRBD1 (6 bases). CDR1 is SGHTA and CDR2 is FQGNSA in the germline V gene. This CDR3 has 14 residues. The V and J ends lost 5 bases and 2 bases respectively, with 10 bases between them. The CDR3 DNA reads TGTGCCAGCAGCCAGGGGACGGCCTACAATGAGCAGTTCTTC. Translation: CASSQGTAYNEQFF. Full variable domain (rest looked up from reference TRBV7-2 and TRBJ2-1): GAGVSQSPSNKVTEKGKDVELRCDPISGHTALYWYRQSLGQGLEFLIYFQGNSAPDKSGLPSDRFSAERTGGSVSTLTIQRTQQEDSAVYLCASSQGTAYNEQFFGPGTRLTVL.

This clonotype was counted ten times or more. This chain connects TRBV7-2 to TRBJ2-7; D possibly corresponds to TRBD2 (6 bases). The CDR3 runs 14 residues. Germline V lookup: CDR1 SGHTA, CDR2 FQGNSA. V shed 5 bases and J shed 0 bases, with 11 bases lying between them. The CDR3 region has the DNA TGTGCCAGCAGCACTGGGACTTTCTCCTACGAGCAGTACTTC. Protein sequence: CASSTGTFSYEQYF. The whole variable domain, filled in from reference TRBV7-2 and TRBJ2-7, reads GAGVSQSPSNKVTEKGKDVELRCDPISGHTALYWYRQSLGQGLEFLIYFQGNSAPDKSGLPSDRFSAERTGGSVSTLTIQRTQQEDSAVYLCASSTGTFSYEQYFGPGTRLTVT.

Only a few counts were recorded for this clonotype. This chain uses TRBV29-1 with TRBJ1-1; TRBD1 agrees at 9 bases. J gave up 1 base and V 4 bases, and 28 bases lay outside the gene matches. This CDR3 is 22 amino acids long. Germline CDR1 SQVTM, CDR2 ANQGSEA. DNA of the CDR3: TGCAGCGTTGCCCTTTTAGTCCACAGGGGGCGGGCCGGCGAGTGGGCGAACACTGAAGCTTTCTTT. Translation gives CSVALLVHRGRAGEWANTEAFF.

This clonotype was seen a handful of times. The rearrangement links TRBV4-3 to TRBJ2-2; no definite D call. The length of the CDR3 is 12 residues. Looked up from germline, CDR1 is LGHNA and CDR2 is YSLEER. This CDR3 is CPRPVNTGELFF. The CDR3 DNA follows: TGCCCTCGACCAGTTAACACCGGGGAGCTGTTTTTT.

This sequence joins TRBV2 and TRBJ1-5; 7 nucleotides align to TRBD1. J lost 9 bases, V lost 6 bases, and 8 bases had no gene match. CDR1 SNHLY and CDR2 FYNNEI come from the germline V gene. This CDR3 region has 13 residues. In DNA, the CDR3 is TGTGCCAGCAGGACAGGGCCCGAGGGGCCCCAGCATTTT. Encoded protein: CASRTGPEGPQHF.

This clonotype was detected ten times or more. The V and J genes are TRBV9 and TRBJ2-7; the match to TRBD2 covers 9 bases. The germline V gene encodes CDR1 SGDLS and CDR2 YYNGEE. The CDR3 is made up of 14 amino acids. V lost 5 bases and J lost 7; bases outside the gene matches: 10. The CDR3: CASSPGLASWEQYF. CDR3 in DNA: TGTGCCAGCAGTCCCGGACTAGCGTCGTGGGAGCAGTACTTC.